The 16 T cell receptor beta chains below come from one sample, sequenced in a study of CD8 T cells in ankylosing spondylitis (dated by TCRdb to about 2017). Study-level results and caveats: Blood from ankylosing spondylitis patients appeared to be characterized by a TCR beta motif made up of eight highly homologous amino acid variants.

The antigens these receptors bind are not known. Library generation was performed with 5' RACE. TCRdb shows the sequencer as Illumina HiSeq 2500. TCRdb reprocessing: public reads trimmed at Q25 with fastp, clones called with MiXCR, in-frame beta chains kept. Identical CDR3 protein sequences are pooled into one entry, listed with their most common genes and DNA. This sample is represented by under 850,000 distinct CDR3 sequences; under 20% of them were singletons. The ten largest make up around 19% of the sample. Sequenced: blood, either unsorted or a sorted T cell fraction (not recorded which). The receptors stem from a male donor with ankylosing spondylitis.

The chain carries TRBV19 and TRBJ1-2; D is perhaps TRBD1 (5 bases). Germline V gene sequence: CDR1 LNHDA, CDR2 SQIVND (reference sequence). Trimming took off 5 bases at V and 8 bases at J, with 21 bases between the two ends. This CDR3 is built from 15 residues. Here the CDR3 reads CASSARDHPSEGYTF. CDR3 DNA sequence: TGTGCCAGTAGTGCCAGGGACCACCCTTCGGAAGGCTACACCTTC.

This clonotype was recorded once. This chain connects TRBV6-1 to TRBJ2-3; TRBD2 matches at 10 bases. This CDR3 has 15 residues. The germline gives CDR1 MNHNS, CDR2 SASEGT. The J segment lost 4 bases and the V segment lost 3 bases, leaving 4 bases of the junction unmatched. CDR3 sequence: CASSDSSGGPDTQYF. The DNA for the CDR3 is TGTGCCAGCAGTGATTCTAGCGGGGGACCAGATACGCAGTATTTT.

The chain joins TRBV28 to TRBJ2-1; 9 bases map to TRBD2. CDR1 is MDHEN and CDR2 is SYDVKM in the germline V gene. V lost 1 base and J lost 4; bases outside the gene matches: 11. The CDR3 covers 18 residues. The CDR3: CASSLSPGTSRGYNEQFF. CDR3 nucleotides: TGTGCCAGCAGTTTATCCCCAGGGACTAGCAGAGGGTACAATGAGCAGTTCTTC.

This clonotype was observed a few times. This rearrangement joins TRBV4-1 to TRBJ1-5, with 8 bases that match TRBD1. CDR3 length: 15 residues. In germline, CDR1 is MGHRA, CDR2 YSYEKL. The V gene end was trimmed by 0 bases and the J gene end by 4 bases; junction bases not matched to a gene: 2. CDR3 sequence (DNA): TGCGCCAGCAGCCAAGAGACAGGGGTGAATCAGCCCCAGCATTTT. Residues: CASSQETGVNQPQHF.

In this sample, this clonotype turned up a few times. The CDR3 bases are TGTGCCAGCAGGCGCGAGCCCACGAACACTGAAGCTTTCTTT. Its translation is CASRREPTNTEAFF. The chain links TRBV5-4 to TRBJ1-1; unclear D gene. CDR1 is SGHNT, CDR2 YYREEE, per germline (reference sequence). This CDR3 has 14 amino acids. Trimming left V 5 bases short and J 1 base short, with 12 bases between.

Comments on this clonotype: One base away lies a much larger clone, so this may be a sequencing read error. V and J are TRBV6-1 and TRBJ2-1; the match to TRBD1 covers 9 bases. V dropped 6 bases and J dropped 1; count of bases not matched to a gene: 4. Per germline, CDR1 MNHNS and CDR2 SASEGT. The CDR3 is made up of 15 amino acids. The CDR3 DNA reads TGTGCCAGCAGGTCCGGGACAGGGTCCTACAATGAGCAGTTCTTC. Translating it yields CASRSGTGSYNEQFF.

V is TRBV15 and J is TRBJ1-2; 10 bases agree with TRBD1. Germline loops: CDR1 LNHNV, CDR2 YYDKDF (reference sequence). The CDR3 sequence is 16 residues long. The V gene end was trimmed by 5 bases and the J gene end by 8 bases; junction bases not matched to a gene: 14. The CDR3 sequence: CATSGPSGTGVDGYTF. The DNA for the CDR3 is TGTGCCACCAGCGGGCCATCCGGGACAGGGGTTGACGGCTACACCTTC.

A few counts support this clonotype. The rearrangement links TRBV20-1 to TRBJ2-7, with 9 bases matching TRBD1. V lost 0 bases and J lost 2; bases outside the gene matches: 5. Germline V gene sequence: CDR1 DFQATT, CDR2 SNEGSKA (reference sequence). This CDR3 contains 15 residues. The CDR3 DNA sequence: TGCAGTGCTAGAGATGGGGGGACAGGGACCTACGAGCAGTACTTC. It yields the protein CSARDGGTGTYEQYF.

The table lists this clonotype with a few counts. The chain has TRBV7-6 and TRBJ2-7; 11 bases are a match to TRBD2. CDR3 length: 14 residues. From germline, CDR1 is SGHVS and CDR2 FNYEAQ. V was clipped by 5 bases and J by 7 bases; unmatched bases: 7. The chain's CDR3 is CASSPTSGTGEQYF. The DNA for the CDR3 is TGTGCCAGCAGCCCGACTAGCGGGACGGGGGAGCAGTACTTC.

The chain joins TRBV28 to TRBJ1-1; TRBD1 matches 7 bases. The V and J ends lost 2 bases and 11 bases, in that order; junction bases with no gene match: 11. CDR1 and CDR2 (germline): MDHEN, SYDVKM. This CDR3 contains 14 residues. The CDR3 nucleotides read TGTGCCAGCAGTTTAATACAGGGACAGTCATGGGCTTTCTTT. Protein: CASSLIQGQSWAFF.

This clonotype was counted a few times. The CDR3 sequence is CASAGQGGNQPQHF. DNA for the CDR3: TGTGCCAGTGCTGGACAGGGTGGCAATCAGCCCCAGCATTTT. The chain links TRBV19 to TRBJ1-5; TRBD1 aligns across 8 bases. The CDR3 has 14 residues. Germline V gene sequence: CDR1 LNHDA, CDR2 SQIVND (reference sequence). V lost 8 bases and J lost 2; bases outside the gene matches: 5.

This clonotype was counted ten times or more. V usage is TRBV18 and J usage is TRBJ2-5; D ambiguous. CDR1 KGHSH and CDR2 LQKENI come from the germline V gene. The germline V and J ends were trimmed by 3 bases and 3 bases, with 5 bases remaining between them. The CDR3 is made up of 12 amino acids. The CDR3 DNA reads TGTGCCAGCTCACCGGTAGAAGAGACCCAGTACTTC. Residues: CASSPVEETQYF.

This clonotype was seen only a few times. V is TRBV6-1 and J is TRBJ2-7, with TRBD1 matching 9 bases. The CDR3 covers 15 residues. The germline V gene encodes CDR1 MNHNS and CDR2 SASEGT. Germline trimming cut 6 bases from V and 3 bases from J; bases unmatched to any gene: 9. CDR3 residues: CASRNPGTGFYEQYF. The CDR3, as DNA: TGTGCCAGCAGAAACCCCGGGACAGGGTTCTACGAGCAGTACTTC.

This clonotype was seen a handful of times. The V call is TRBV2, the J call TRBJ2-7; weak D call: TRBD1 (6 bases). Germline CDR1 is SNHLY and CDR2 is FYNNEI. CDR3 size: 14 residues. V shed 6 bases and J shed 3 bases, with 15 bases lying between them. The CDR3 nucleotides read TGTGCCAGCAGAAAGGAGACAGGTGGCTACGAGCAGTACTTC. This translates into CASRKETGGYEQYF.

This clonotype occurred once. This sequence joins TRBV5-6 and TRBJ2-1; 9 nucleotides align to TRBD2. Germline values: CDR1 SGHDT, CDR2 YYEEEE. Trimming cost V 2 bases and J 9 bases; bases outside gene matches: 12. The CDR3 loop spans 16 amino acids. The CDR3 loop is CASSFRPGLAGSEQFF. The DNA for the CDR3 is TGTGCCAGCAGCTTCCGGCCGGGACTAGCTGGTTCTGAGCAGTTCTTC. Full variable domain (rest looked up from reference TRBV5-6 and TRBJ2-1): DAGVTQSPTHLIKTRGQQVTLRCSPKSGHDTVSWYQQALGQGPQFIFQYYEEEERQRGNFPDRFSGHQFPNYSSELNVNALLLGDSALYLCASSFRPGLAGSEQFFGPGTRLTVL.

J is TRBJ2-7 and V is TRBV20-1; TRBD2 matches 7 bases. The CDR3 spans 14 residues. The germline V gene has CDR1 DFQATT and CDR2 SNEGSKA (reference sequence). The trim removed 1 base at V and 2 bases at J, leaving 5 bases unmatched. The chain's CDR3 is CSARVARETYEQYF. CDR3 bases: TGCAGTGCTAGAGTAGCGCGGGAGACCTACGAGCAGTACTTC.